A single T cell receptor (beta chain) is shown here with its context. These data belong to a study of blood T cell repertoires in COVID-19. Assay used: immunoSEQ multiplex PCR; TCRdb lists only in-frame clones, some missing. The sample lists roughly 70,000 clones; about four fifths were seen once. CDR3 length: 16 amino acids. Germline CDR1 reads SGHAT; CDR2 reads FQNNGV. After removal of 5 bases from V and 3 bases from J, the junction contained 4 bases not matched to a gene. The chain combines TRBV11-2 with TRBJ2-2; 12 bases are a match to TRBD1. The receptor was derived from a woman aged 55-69 years with acute or convalescent COVID-19. Material: peripheral blood. CDR3 loop: CASSLGTGGDTGELFF. The CDR3 nucleotides read TGTGCCAGCAGCCTCGGGACAGGGGGCGACACCGGGGAGCTGTTTTTT.